The 21 T cell receptor beta chains in this list originate from one sample, sequenced in a study of T cell responses to AZD1222 COVID-19 vaccine. Data came from immunoSEQ multiplex PCR; TCRdb stores just in-frame clones and leaves some out. The table shows about 99,000 clones, with 88% occurring only once. Sample: peripheral blood, taken on day 0 of AZD1222 vaccination. Every receptor here comes from an adult in good health.

The V call is TRBV7-8, the J call TRBJ1-2; the match to TRBD1 covers 10 bases. This CDR3 comprises 16 residues. Germline values: CDR1 SGHVS, CDR2 FQNEAQ. The V and J ends lost 4 bases and 4 bases, in that order; junction bases with no gene match: 9. The CDR3 sequence is CASSSGPRQGAYGYTF. The CDR3 nucleotides read TGTGCCAGCAGCTCTGGGCCCCGACAGGGGGCCTATGGCTACACCTTC.

The chain combines TRBV6-1 with TRBJ1-3; D is ambiguous. Trimming took off 2 bases at V and 1 base at J, with 9 bases between the two ends. The germline V gene encodes CDR1 MNHNS and CDR2 SASEGT. CDR3 length: 15 amino acids. In DNA, the CDR3 is TGTGCCAGCAGTGAACAATTTACATCTGGAAACACCATATATTTT. As protein: CASSEQFTSGNTIYF.

This chain connects TRBV5-6 to TRBJ1-1, with 7 bases identical to TRBD1. CDR3 length: 14 residues. Germline V gene lookup returns CDR1 SGHDT and CDR2 YYEEEE. The V and J ends lost 3 bases and 1 base, in that order; junction bases with no gene match: 3. CDR3 sequence: CASSWGQPNTEAFF. In DNA form, the CDR3 reads TGTGCCAGCAGCTGGGGACAGCCGAACACTGAAGCTTTCTTT.

The V call is TRBV30, the J call TRBJ1-5; TRBD1 is a possible D gene (6 bases). Trimming cost V 3 bases and J 1 base, with 16 bases left between them. Per germline, CDR1 GTSNPN and CDR2 SVGIG (reference sequence). The CDR3 is 16 amino acids. CDR3 sequence: CAWSWGRGPSNQPQHF. The CDR3 DNA sequence: TGTGCCTGGAGCTGGGGGCGGGGGCCAAGCAATCAGCCCCAGCATTTT. Full variable domain (outside the CDR3, taken from reference TRBV30 and TRBJ1-5): SQTIHQWPATLVQPVGSPLSLECTVEGTSNPNLYWYRQAAGRGLQLLFYSVGIGQISSEVPQNLSASRPQDRQFILSSKKLLLSDSGFYLCAWSWGRGPSNQPQHFGDGTRLSIL.

Concerning this clone: Relative to the germline gene, one junction end is altered; a read error may explain this. This chain links TRBV30 with TRBJ2-7; 13 positions match TRBD2. In germline, CDR1 is GTSNPN, CDR2 SVGIG (reference sequence). This CDR3 spans 12 amino acids. The CDR3 DNA reads as TGTGCCTGGACTGCGACTAGCGGGAGGACAATATTC. Translated, it gives CAWTATSGRTIF.

The chain joins TRBV7-9 to TRBJ1-2; perhaps TRBD1 as D (5 bases). The germline gives CDR1 SEHNR, CDR2 FQNEAQ (reference sequence). V was shortened by 11 bases and J by 8 bases, with 27 bases between the two germline ends. CDR3 length: 15 amino acids. CDR3 nucleotide sequence: TGTGCCGGACTAACGGCAGGGATGGGTATTGGCGGCTACACCTTC. Amino acids: CAGLTAGMGIGGYTF.

V usage is TRBV3-1 (or the pseudogene TRBV3-2) and J usage is TRBJ2-2, with a tentative D call TRBD1 (5 bases). The CDR3 is 13 amino acids. Looked up from germline, CDR1 is LGHDT and CDR2 is YNNKEL (reference sequence). The V end was cut by 2 bases, the J end by 5 bases, with 6 bases between. CDR3 sequence: CASSQQGTGELFF. CDR3 bases: TGTGCCAGCAGCCAACAGGGAACCGGGGAGCTGTTTTTT.

The chain is built from TRBV11-1 and TRBJ2-1, with TRBD2 matching over 13 bases. Germline-derived CDR1 and CDR2 are SGHAT and FQDESV (reference sequence). This CDR3 is built from 15 residues. V was pared by 5 bases and J by 8 bases, with 6 bases of the junction left unmatched. The CDR3 DNA sequence: TGTGCCAGCAGCCGTACTAGCGGGAGGGTCCATGAGCAGTTCTTC. Translated, it gives CASSRTSGRVHEQFF.

The genes are TRBV24-1 and TRBJ2-6; D call uncertain. V lost 5 bases and J lost 0, with 4 bases in between. This CDR3 is 14 amino acids long. Germline V gene lookup returns CDR1 KGHDR and CDR2 SFDVKD. CDR3 in amino acids: CATSGTSGANVLTF. As DNA, the CDR3 is TGTGCCACCAGTGGAACCTCTGGGGCCAACGTCCTGACTTTC.

CDR3 in DNA: TGTGCCAGCAGCTTGTCTACAGGAAACTATGGCTACACCTTC. Its translation: CASSLSTGNYGYTF. V and J are TRBV5-8 and TRBJ1-2; D possibly corresponds to TRBD1 (5 bases). This CDR3 is built from 14 residues. CDR1 SGHTS and CDR2 YDEGEE come from the germline V gene. V was trimmed by 1 base and J by 2 bases, leaving 9 bases between them.

The V call is TRBV7-3, the J call TRBJ1-6; D is undetermined. V was clipped by 3 bases and J by 7 bases, with 7 bases between them. The CDR3 runs 13 residues. Germline V gene data show CDR1 as SGHTA and CDR2 as FQGTGA. CDR3 nucleotide sequence: TGTGCCAGCAGCTTGGAAGGGAATTCACCCCTCCACTTT. Translating gives CASSLEGNSPLHF.

There are a few counts of this clone. The chain recombines TRBV24-1 with TRBJ2-2; 11 bases fit TRBD1. The CDR3 runs to 18 residues. V shed 3 bases, J shed 3 bases, and the junction held 8 bases outside the gene matches. CDR1 is KGHDR and CDR2 is SFDVKD in the germline V gene. CDR3 region: CATSDQKGTGGDTGELFF. DNA of the CDR3: TGTGCCACCAGTGATCAAAAAGGGACAGGGGGAGACACCGGGGAGCTGTTTTTT.

The DNA of the CDR3 is TGTGCCAGCAGCATGGTGGGGCGCAACACTGAAGCTTTCTTT. This encodes CASSMVGRNTEAFF. The gene calls are TRBV5-4 and TRBJ1-1, with D possibly TRBD1 on 5 matching bases. CDR1 is SGHNT, CDR2 YYREEE, per germline (reference sequence). The CDR3 spans 14 residues. Trimming removed 4 bases from V and 2 bases from J, with 12 bases in between.

The V gene is TRBV27, the J gene TRBJ2-7; unclear D gene. V lost 3 bases, J lost 4 bases, and 19 bases lay in between. The germline V gene has CDR1 MNHEY and CDR2 SMNVEV (reference sequence). CDR3 length: 16 amino acids. The CDR3: CASSLIGGRSPYEQYF. CDR3 DNA sequence: TGTGCCAGCAGTTTGATCGGTGGACGGTCCCCTTACGAGCAGTACTTC.

In DNA, the CDR3 is TGTGCCAGCAGTACCCCGGGCCAATTTGCTTTCTTT. Amino acids: CASSTPGQFAFF. The chain couples TRBV28 to TRBJ1-1; D is undetermined. This CDR3 is 12 amino acids long. Trimming stripped 5 bases from V and 11 bases from J, with 15 bases between. Germline loops: CDR1 MDHEN, CDR2 SYDVKM.

The rearrangement uses TRBV27 and TRBJ2-3; the D is unclear. The CDR3 is 14 amino acids. Trimming removed 2 bases at V and 4 bases at J, with 10 bases between. In germline, CDR1 is MNHEY, CDR2 SMNVEV (reference sequence). The CDR3 reads CASSLKWDADTQYF. The CDR3 coding sequence is TGTGCCAGCAGTTTAAAGTGGGATGCAGATACGCAGTATTTT.

This clone was seen only a few times. The chain employs TRBV28 and TRBJ1-4; D might be TRBD1 (5 bases). In germline, CDR1 is MDHEN, CDR2 SYDVKM. CDR3 size: 14 residues. Trimming removed 3 bases at V and 2 bases at J, with 7 bases between. CDR3 sequence (DNA): TGTGCCAGCAGTTTCGGGACTACTAATGAAAAACTGTTTTTT. The encoded protein is CASSFGTTNEKLFF.

This chain connects TRBV27 to TRBJ2-5; no definite D call. The CDR3 covers 15 residues. V lost 5 bases, J lost 14 bases, and 27 bases lay in between. Germline V gives CDR1 MNHEY, CDR2 SMNVEV (reference sequence). The CDR3: CASSPNPSSPVTYYF. CDR3 in DNA: TGTGCCAGCAGTCCAAACCCCTCTAGTCCCGTTACTTACTACTTC.

This clone was seen a single time. The chain joins TRBV5-1 to TRBJ2-5; D call uncertain. From germline, CDR1 is SGHRS and CDR2 YFSETQ. The CDR3 contains 13 residues. V lost 2 bases to trimming and J lost 4 bases, with 9 bases between them. This CDR3 reads CASSFLSGETQYF. CDR3 bases: TGCGCCAGCAGCTTCCTTTCGGGAGAGACCCAGTACTTC. The whole variable domain, remainder taken from reference TRBV5-1 and TRBJ2-5, is KAGVTQTPRYLIKTRGQQVTLSCSPISGHRSVSWYQQTPGQGLQFLFEYFSETQRNKGNFPGRFSGRQFSNSRSEMNVSTLELGDSALYLCASSFLSGETQYFGPGTRLLVL.

The chain is built from TRBV5-1 and TRBJ1-1; D might be TRBD1 (5 bases). The germline V gene encodes CDR1 SGHRS and CDR2 YFSETQ. Trimming took 3 bases from V and 2 from J, leaving 11 bases between them. The CDR3 extends over 14 amino acids. CDR3 in DNA: TGCGCCAGCAGCTCCGGGACGGCTAACACTGAAGCTTTCTTT. Its protein is CASSSGTANTEAFF.

This clone was seen just once. V and J are TRBV6-5 and TRBJ2-7, with D unclear. Per germline, CDR1 MNHEY and CDR2 SVGAGI. The V gene lost 2 bases and the J gene lost 5 bases, with 19 bases spanning the gap. CDR3 size: 16 residues. CDR3: CASSYRPDPPHHEQYF. The CDR3 DNA reads as TGTGCCAGCAGTTACCGTCCGGACCCACCACACCACGAGCAGTACTTC.